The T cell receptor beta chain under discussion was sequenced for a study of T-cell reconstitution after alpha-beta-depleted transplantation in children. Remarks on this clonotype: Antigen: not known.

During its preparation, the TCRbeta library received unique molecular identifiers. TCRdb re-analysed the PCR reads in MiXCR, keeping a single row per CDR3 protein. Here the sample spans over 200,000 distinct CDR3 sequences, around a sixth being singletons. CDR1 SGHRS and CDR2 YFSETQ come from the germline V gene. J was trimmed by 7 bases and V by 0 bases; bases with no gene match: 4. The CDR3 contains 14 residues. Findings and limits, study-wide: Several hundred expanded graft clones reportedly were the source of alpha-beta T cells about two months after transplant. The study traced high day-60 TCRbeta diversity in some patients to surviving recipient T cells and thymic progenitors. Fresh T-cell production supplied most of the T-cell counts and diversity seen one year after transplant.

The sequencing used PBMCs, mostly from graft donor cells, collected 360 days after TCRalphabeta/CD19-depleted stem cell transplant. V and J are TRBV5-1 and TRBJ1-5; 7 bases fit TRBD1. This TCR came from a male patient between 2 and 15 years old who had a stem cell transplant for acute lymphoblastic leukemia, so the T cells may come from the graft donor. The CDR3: CASSLGQGTQPQHF. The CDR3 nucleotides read TGCGCCAGCAGCTTGGGACAGGGAACACAGCCCCAGCATTTT. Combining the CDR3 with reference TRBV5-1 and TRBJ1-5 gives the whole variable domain KAGVTQTPRYLIKTRGQQVTLSCSPISGHRSVSWYQQTPGQGLQFLFEYFSETQRNKGNFPGRFSGRQFSNSRSEMNVSTLELGDSALYLCASSLGQGTQPQHFGDGTRLSIL.